One sample yielded the 32 T cell receptor beta chains listed below, sequenced in a study of blood T cell repertoires in COVID-19. Libraries were prepared by immunoSEQ multiplex PCR; TCRdb keeps only in-frame clonotypes and omits some of them. The repertoire includes about 62,000 clones, roughly nine tenths of them detected once, and more than 15% sits in the top ten. The specimen was peripheral blood. The receptor source for this set is a woman in her fifties or sixties with COVID-19, enrolled during active disease.

This chain links TRBV9 with TRBJ2-7; tentatively, D is TRBD2 (7 bases). The CDR3 covers 14 residues. CDR1 and CDR2 from the germline V gene are SGDLS and YYNGEE. V was trimmed by 3 bases and J by 6 bases, leaving 16 bases between them. CDR3 amino acids: CASSAKGGGSEQYF. The CDR3 region has the DNA TGTGCCAGCAGCGCAAAAGGGGGAGGGAGCGAGCAGTACTTC.

The chain employs TRBV10-3 and TRBJ2-7, with 7 bases that match TRBD1. From germline, CDR1 is ENHRY and CDR2 SYGVKD. The CDR3 extends over 15 amino acids. The V and J ends lost 0 bases and 5 bases, in that order; junction bases with no gene match: 7. This CDR3 is CAISESKGGPNEQYF. The CDR3 region has the DNA TGTGCCATCAGTGAGTCGAAAGGGGGCCCTAACGAGCAGTACTTC.

The genes are TRBV29-1 and TRBJ1-1; 8 nucleotides match TRBD1. The length of the CDR3 is 13 residues. Looked up from germline, CDR1 is SQVTM and CDR2 is ANQGSEA. V shed 3 bases, J shed 2 bases, and the junction held 2 bases outside the gene matches. The CDR3 spells CSVEGTGNTEAFF. CDR3 bases: TGCAGCGTTGAGGGGACAGGTAACACTGAAGCTTTCTTT.

CDR3 loop: CASSQDVAGATGELFF. As DNA, the CDR3 is TGTGCCAGCAGCCAAGATGTAGCGGGAGCTACCGGGGAGCTGTTTTTT. The chain links TRBV4-2 to TRBJ2-2, with 9 bases lining up with TRBD2. CDR1 is LGHNA and CDR2 is YNFKEQ in the germline V gene. The J segment lost 5 bases and the V segment lost 0 bases, leaving 4 bases of the junction unmatched. There are 16 residues in the CDR3.

V gene TRBV20-1 combines with J gene TRBJ1-3; D unclear. The CDR3 contains 13 residues. V lost 3 bases, J lost 0 bases, and 6 bases lay in between. From germline, CDR1 is DFQATT and CDR2 SNEGSKA (reference sequence). The DNA for the CDR3 is TGCAGTGCTAGTTACAGCTCTGGAAACACCATATATTTT. Its translation is CSASYSSGNTIYF.

The genes are TRBV11-3 and TRBJ2-1; 7 bases are shared with TRBD2. V shed 3 bases and J 4 bases; nucleotides not matched to a gene: 3. CDR3 length equals 14 residues. Germline CDR1 is SGHNT and CDR2 is YENEEA. As DNA, the CDR3 is TGTGCCAGCAGCTTGAGTAGCGGGTACAATGAGCAGTTCTTC. Translation gives CASSLSSGYNEQFF.

The V gene is TRBV7-2, the J gene TRBJ1-5; TRBD1 matches at 8 bases. The CDR3 length is 15 residues. With V trimmed by 2 bases and J by 5 bases, 5 bases remained unmatched. The germline V gene has CDR1 SGHTA and CDR2 FQGNSA. This CDR3 is CASSLQGQVYQPQHF. The CDR3 DNA follows: TGTGCCAGCAGCTTACAGGGACAGGTCTATCAGCCCCAGCATTTT.

The CDR3 nucleotides are TGTGCCAGCAGCCCACTTTCAGGTTCTGGGGCCAACGTCCTGACTTTC. This encodes CASSPLSGSGANVLTF. The chain joins TRBV5-4 to TRBJ2-6; no clear D. Germline V CDR1 and CDR2: SGHNT, YYREEE (reference sequence). This CDR3 comprises 16 residues. The V end was cut by 4 bases, the J end by 1 base, with 12 bases between. The variable domain in full, completed from reference TRBV5-4 and TRBJ2-6, reads ETGVTQSPTHLIKTRGQQVTLRCSSQSGHNTVSWYQQALGQGPQFIFQYYREEENGRGNFPPRFSGLQFPNYSSELNVNALELDDSALYLCASSPLSGSGANVLTFGAGSRLTVL.

The chain employs TRBV18 and TRBJ2-3, with D unresolved. V lost 3 bases, J lost 4 bases, and 5 bases lay in between. The CDR3 totals 12 residues. Germline V gene sequence: CDR1 KGHSH, CDR2 LQKENI. The CDR3 loop reads CASSPSPDTQYF. In DNA, the CDR3 is TGTGCCAGCTCACCCAGTCCAGATACGCAGTATTTT.

This clone was found a few times. This chain joins TRBV18 and TRBJ1-2; possibly TRBD1 for D (5 bases). Germline V gives CDR1 KGHSH, CDR2 LQKENI. The V gene lost 3 bases and the J gene lost 2 bases, with 10 bases spanning the gap. The CDR3 has 14 amino acids. In DNA form, the CDR3 reads TGTGCCAGCTCACCGACCGACAGCAACTATGGCTACACCTTC. The encoded protein is CASSPTDSNYGYTF. Full variable domain (rest looked up from reference TRBV18 and TRBJ1-2): NAGVMQNPRHLVRRRGQEARLRCSPMKGHSHVYWYRQLPEEGLKFMVYLQKENIIDESGMPKERFSAEFPKEGPSILRIQQVVRGDSAAYFCASSPTDSNYGYTFGSGTRLTVV.

This chain links TRBV10-3 with TRBJ2-7; 9 nucleotides line up with TRBD1. The V gene end was trimmed by 5 bases and the J gene end by 4 bases; junction bases not matched to a gene: 6. Per germline, CDR1 ENHRY and CDR2 SYGVKD. The length of the CDR3 is 14 residues. Written as DNA, the CDR3 is TGTGCCATCAGTACCGGGACAGGGATTTACGAGCAGTACTTC. Its translation: CAISTGTGIYEQYF.

This clone was seen more than once but under ten times. The J gene is TRBJ2-7, the V gene TRBV6-6; D perhaps matches TRBD2 (5 bases). Trimming took off 1 base at V and 0 bases at J, with 13 bases between the two ends. CDR1 and CDR2 (germline): MNHNY, SVGAGI (reference sequence). This CDR3 has 16 residues. CDR3 sequence: CASSYFGPSGSYEQYF. The CDR3 bases are TGTGCCAGCAGTTACTTCGGACCCAGCGGCTCCTACGAGCAGTACTTC.

V is TRBV4-1 and J is TRBJ1-4; TRBD1 is a possible D gene (5 bases). Germline V gene data show CDR1 as MGHRA and CDR2 as YSYEKL. The CDR3 extends over 13 amino acids. V lost 4 bases to trimming and J lost 8 bases, with 11 bases between them. The CDR3, as DNA: TGCGCCAGCAGCCTGGGGCCCCTCGAAAAACTGTTTTTT. Translated: CASSLGPLEKLFF.

The sample holds one count of this clone. This rearrangement joins TRBV5-6 to TRBJ2-5, with 8 bases aligning to TRBD1. Looked up from germline, CDR1 is SGHDT and CDR2 is YYEEEE. The CDR3 runs to 15 residues. Trimming at V came to 2 bases and at J to 4 bases, leaving 7 bases not matched to a gene. The DNA of the CDR3 is TGTGCCAGCAGCTTCCCGGACAGGGTGGGAGAGACCCAGTACTTC. Its protein is CASSFPDRVGETQYF.

The chain uses TRBV5-5 and TRBJ1-2; TRBD1 agrees at 7 bases. V was pared by 4 bases and J by 7 bases, with 13 bases of the junction left unmatched. The CDR3 sequence is 15 residues long. Germline lookup yields CDR1 SGHKS and CDR2 YYEKEE (reference sequence). Here the CDR3 DNA reads TGTGCCAGCAGCCCCCAGGGACAGCTGGGGAGTGGCTACACCTTC. Its translation: CASSPQGQLGSGYTF.

The rearrangement joins TRBV10-1 to TRBJ2-7, with TRBD2 identical over 8 bases. With V trimmed by 6 bases and J by 4 bases, 11 bases remained unmatched. The CDR3 extends over 15 amino acids. From germline, CDR1 is WNHNN and CDR2 SYGVQD (reference sequence). In DNA, the CDR3 is TGCGCCAGCAGCCCCAGGTTAGCGGGATTGTACGAGCAGTACTTC. Translating it yields CASSPRLAGLYEQYF.

This chain joins TRBV5-1 and TRBJ1-6; possibly TRBD1 for D (6 bases). Germline CDR1 reads SGHRS; CDR2 reads YFSETQ. V shed 4 bases and J shed 7 bases, with 12 bases lying between them. The CDR3 has 14 residues. The CDR3 nucleotides read TGCGCCAGCAGCCGACAGGAATCAAATTCACCCCTCCACTTT. Encoded protein: CASSRQESNSPLHF.

CDR3 nucleotides: TGTGCCAGCAGCTTTCTGACAGGGCCTGGAAACACCATATATTTT. It is translated as CASSFLTGPGNTIYF. The gene calls are TRBV5-8 and TRBJ1-3, with 7 bases fitting TRBD1. The CDR3 covers 15 residues. Unmatched junction bases numbered 4, after V lost 2 bases and J lost 2 bases. Germline values: CDR1 SGHTS, CDR2 YDEGEE.

The chain joins TRBV27 to TRBJ2-1, with TRBD2 matching 9 bases. The CDR3 has 14 amino acids. The ends lost 2 bases at V and 7 bases at J; junction bases unmatched: 3. CDR1 and CDR2 (germline): MNHEY, SMNVEV (reference sequence). The CDR3 protein is CASSLGTSYNEQFF. The DNA of the CDR3 is TGTGCCAGCAGTTTAGGGACTAGCTATAATGAGCAGTTCTTC.

The CDR3 nucleotides are TGTGCCAGCAGTTACTCGCGGCAGGGTCCCGGGGAGCTGTTTTTT. Translation gives CASSYSRQGPGELFF. The V gene is TRBV6-6, the J gene TRBJ2-2; perhaps TRBD1 as D (5 bases). There are 15 residues in the CDR3. CDR1 is MNHNY and CDR2 is SVGAGI in the germline V gene (reference sequence). V dropped 0 bases and J dropped 6 bases, with 11 bases sitting between them.

The chain joins TRBV27 to TRBJ2-7; 12 nucleotides match TRBD2. J lost 6 bases, V lost 6 bases, and 0 bases had no gene match. The V gene's germline CDR1 is MNHEY and CDR2 SMNVEV (reference sequence). The CDR3 totals 12 residues. The CDR3 nucleotides are TGTGCCAGCAGGACTAGCGGGAGCGAGCAGTACTTC. Its translation: CASRTSGSEQYF.

This clone was seen a handful of times. The J gene is TRBJ1-2, the V gene TRBV4-3; the match to TRBD1 covers 7 bases. V dropped 6 bases and J dropped 5; count of bases not matched to a gene: 6. The CDR3 length is 13 residues. Looked up from germline, CDR1 is LGHNA and CDR2 is YSLEER. Here the CDR3 DNA reads TGCGCCAGCAGACCCGACAGGGATTATGGCTACACCTTC. This codes for CASRPDRDYGYTF.

The rearrangement uses TRBV21-1 and TRBJ2-7; the table's D call TRBD1 went unverified against the DNA. TRBV21-1 is flagged as a pseudogene. The CDR3 has 15 residues. The CDR3 loop reads CASSPRTGISYEQYF. The CDR3 nucleotides read TGTGCCAGCAGCCCTCGGACAGGAATCTCCTACGAGCAGTACTTC.

The CDR3 sequence is CASSLASATYNEQFF. In nucleotides, the CDR3 is TGTGCCAGCAGCTTGGCAAGCGCCACCTACAATGAGCAGTTCTTC. This rearrangement joins TRBV7-3 to TRBJ2-1, with D hard to call. V was shortened by 3 bases and J by 2 bases, with 11 bases between the two germline ends. This CDR3 is 15 amino acids long. Germline V gives CDR1 SGHTA, CDR2 FQGTGA.

The chain recombines TRBV18 with TRBJ2-7, with D perhaps TRBD2 (6 bases). Per the germline V gene, CDR1 is KGHSH and CDR2 is LQKENI. The ends were cut back, 6 bases at V and 0 bases at J, with 9 bases in the middle. The CDR3 runs to 13 residues. The CDR3 sequence: CASSGGSSYEQYF. The DNA for the CDR3 is TGTGCCAGCTCCGGAGGGAGCTCCTACGAGCAGTACTTC.

The chain is built from TRBV14 and TRBJ1-1; unclear D gene. Germline assignment: CDR1 SGHDN and CDR2 FVKESK. This CDR3 is built from 12 residues. V shed 5 bases and J shed 1 base, with 5 bases lying between them. The CDR3 protein is CASSIGNTEAFF. The CDR3 region has the DNA TGTGCCAGCAGCATCGGGAACACTGAAGCTTTCTTT.

The chain employs TRBV5-6 and TRBJ2-5; D perhaps matches TRBD2 (5 bases). The germline V gene encodes CDR1 SGHDT and CDR2 YYEEEE. The CDR3 is 13 amino acids. V was trimmed by 4 bases and J by 5 bases, leaving 12 bases between them. The CDR3 loop is CASSPLVWETQYF. CDR3 sequence (DNA): TGTGCCAGCAGCCCACTAGTATGGGAGACCCAGTACTTC. Full variable domain (rest looked up from reference TRBV5-6 and TRBJ2-5): DAGVTQSPTHLIKTRGQQVTLRCSPKSGHDTVSWYQQALGQGPQFIFQYYEEEERQRGNFPDRFSGHQFPNYSSELNVNALLLGDSALYLCASSPLVWETQYFGPGTRLLVL.

This chain uses TRBV6-2 or TRBV6-3 with TRBJ2-5; 8 bases are a match to TRBD1. The junction had 3 bases not matched to a gene; V was cut back by 4 bases and J by 2 bases. Germline lookup yields CDR1 MNHEY and CDR2 SVGEGT. This CDR3 spans 14 amino acids. CDR3 region: CASSWGQEQETQYF. In nucleotides, the CDR3 is TGTGCCAGCAGTTGGGGACAGGAGCAAGAGACCCAGTACTTC.

The V and J genes are TRBV28 and TRBJ2-3; 8 positions match TRBD1. V was clipped by 5 bases and J by 1 base; unmatched bases: 5. The CDR3 loop spans 15 amino acids. Per the germline V gene, CDR1 is MDHEN and CDR2 is SYDVKM. The CDR3 DNA reads TGTGCCAGCAGTCCCGGACAGGGAGGCACAGATACGCAGTATTTT. This gives the protein CASSPGQGGTDTQYF.

This clone was counted once. The chain carries TRBV3-1 (or the pseudogene TRBV3-2) and TRBJ2-5, with a possible D match to TRBD1 (6 bases). Germline V gives CDR1 LGHDT, CDR2 YNNKEL (reference sequence). Trimming pared 3 bases from V and 2 bases from J, leaving 13 bases between. The CDR3 contains 15 residues. In DNA, the CDR3 is TGTGCCAGCAGCCACCACTCGACAGGTCAAGAGACCCAGTACTTC. It codes for CASSHHSTGQETQYF.

This chain links TRBV5-1 with TRBJ2-2, with D unresolved. Trimming took 2 bases from V and 5 from J, leaving 7 bases between them. The CDR3 runs 13 residues. Germline V gene sequence: CDR1 SGHRS, CDR2 YFSETQ. The CDR3 loop is CASSLGETGELFF. In DNA form, the CDR3 reads TGCGCCAGCAGCTTAGGAGAAACCGGGGAGCTGTTTTTT. Full variable domain (outside the CDR3, taken from reference TRBV5-1 and TRBJ2-2): KAGVTQTPRYLIKTRGQQVTLSCSPISGHRSVSWYQQTPGQGLQFLFEYFSETQRNKGNFPGRFSGRQFSNSRSEMNVSTLELGDSALYLCASSLGETGELFFGEGSRLTVL.

This clone has a single count. The CDR3 DNA sequence: TGTGCCAGCAGCTTATCCGCGAGCAATCAGCCCCAGCATTTT. It yields the protein CASSLSASNQPQHF. The rearrangement links TRBV11-1 to TRBJ1-5; no firm D call. In germline, CDR1 is SGHAT, CDR2 FQDESV (reference sequence). Between the trimmed V and J ends, which lost 2 bases and 1 base, there was a span of 6 bases. The CDR3 has 14 amino acids.